A single sample gave rise to the 19 T cell receptor beta chains below, sequenced in a study of cytomegalovirus exposure and HLA in healthy donors. Primers: 60 Vbeta forward and 13 Jbeta reverse. The protocol was immunoSEQ multiplex PCR, while the TCRdb copy is restricted to in-frame clones and leaves out a portion. The sample includes approximately 81,000 clones, about three quarters of them seen just once. Specimen: PBMCs. All receptors come from a middle-aged man in good health and CMV-seropositive.

This clone was counted a single time. The rearrangement joins TRBV5-1 to TRBJ1-1; D is ambiguous. V was trimmed by 0 bases and J by 1 base, leaving 13 bases between them. The CDR3 has 16 amino acids. The V gene's germline CDR1 is SGHRS and CDR2 YFSETQ. This CDR3 is CASSLEIRGGNTEAFF. DNA for the CDR3: TGCGCCAGCAGCTTGGAGATACGTGGAGGGAACACTGAAGCTTTCTTT.

V usage is TRBV5-4 and J usage is TRBJ2-2, with a tentative D call TRBD2 (5 bases). Germline lookup yields CDR1 SGHNT and CDR2 YYREEE (reference sequence). V was pared by 6 bases and J by 0 bases, with 12 bases between. This CDR3 is built from 15 residues. The CDR3 protein is CASTRGGTNTGELFF. In nucleotides, the CDR3 is TGTGCCAGCACTCGAGGAGGCACGAACACCGGGGAGCTGTTTTTT.

This sequence joins TRBV15 and TRBJ1-6; D is perhaps TRBD1 (5 bases). CDR3 length equals 15 residues. Deletions cut 1 base from V and 13 bases from J, with 17 bases between. Germline V gives CDR1 LNHNV, CDR2 YYDKDF (reference sequence). The CDR3 spells CATSRGRDSDIPLHF. CDR3 in DNA: TGTGCCACCAGCAGAGGAAGGGACTCCGACATTCCCCTCCACTTT.

The CDR3 DNA reads TGTGCCAGCAGACCACGGACTAGCGGCGAGCAGTACTTC. Encoded protein: CASRPRTSGEQYF. V is TRBV7-8 and J is TRBJ2-7; 10 bases are a match to TRBD2. Trimming cost V 6 bases and J 6 bases; bases outside gene matches: 5. Looked up from germline, CDR1 is SGHVS and CDR2 is FQNEAQ. The CDR3 loop spans 13 amino acids.

This clone turned up a few times. The rearrangement uses TRBV10-3 and TRBJ2-1, with a possible D match to TRBD1 (5 bases). CDR3 length: 16 residues. The V gene's germline CDR1 is ENHRY and CDR2 SYGVKD. V lost 3 bases to trimming and J lost 6 bases, with 18 bases between them. The CDR3 coding sequence is TGTGCCATCAGTGAAACAGGTCAGCCAAATATCAATGAGCAGTTCTTC. It codes for CAISETGQPNINEQFF.

The CDR3 here is CASSLNRQIIYGYTF. Here the CDR3 DNA reads TGTGCCAGCAGCTTGAATAGACAGATAATTTATGGCTACACCTTC. J is TRBJ1-2 and V is TRBV5-4; D perhaps matches TRBD1 (5 bases). The V gene's germline CDR1 is SGHNT and CDR2 YYREEE (reference sequence). This CDR3 is built from 15 residues. Trimming took 1 base from V and 5 from J, leaving 15 bases between them.

This clone has only one observation. The germline gene is not matched at one end of the junction; a read error may be the cause. The chain recombines TRBV7-9 with TRBJ2-1, with 9 bases fitting TRBD2. Germline-derived CDR1 and CDR2 are SEHNR and FQNEAQ (reference sequence). The CDR3 covers 16 residues. This CDR3 is CSSSLSWTSEYNEQFF. DNA of the CDR3: TGTTCCAGCAGCTTAAGTTGGACTAGCGAGTACAATGAGCAGTTCTTC.

The chain uses TRBV21-1 and TRBJ1-2; no DNA check was done on the table's D call, TRBD1. TRBV21-1 is flagged as a pseudogene. This CDR3 spans 13 amino acids. The CDR3, as DNA: TGTGCCAGCAGCATGGACAGTGTCTATGGCTACACCTTC. The encoded protein is CASSMDSVYGYTF.

V is TRBV6-6 and J is TRBJ1-5; D is unclear. The V end lost 6 bases, the J end lost 1 base, and 7 bases lay between the germline ends. Germline loops: CDR1 MNHNY, CDR2 SVGAGI (reference sequence). There are 13 residues in the CDR3. Here the CDR3 DNA reads TGTGCCAGCAGCGTACAGAGCAATCAGCCCCAGCATTTT. Translating gives CASSVQSNQPQHF.

The chain couples TRBV7-2 to TRBJ2-3, with 10 bases matching TRBD2. The CDR3 spans 16 residues. Germline values: CDR1 SGHTA, CDR2 FQGNSA. Trimming removed 5 bases from V and 4 bases from J; junction bases left unmatched: 9. The CDR3 is CASSRGVAGGADTQYF. For the CDR3, the DNA is TGTGCCAGCAGCCGAGGAGTAGCGGGAGGAGCAGATACGCAGTATTTT.

This clone has only a few counts. The V and J genes are TRBV7-6 and TRBJ2-7, with 7 bases that match TRBD1. Germline assignment: CDR1 SGHVS and CDR2 FNYEAQ. V trimming: 5 bases; J trimming: 4 bases; junction bases outside the gene matches: 8. This CDR3 is 14 amino acids long. The CDR3 region is CASSARQGDYEQYF. In DNA, the CDR3 is TGTGCCAGCAGCGCGAGACAGGGTGATTACGAGCAGTACTTC.

This chain links TRBV4-1 with TRBJ1-2; D is ambiguous. The CDR3 covers 15 residues. Trimming took off 1 base at V and 2 bases at J, with 11 bases between the two ends. The germline V gene encodes CDR1 MGHRA and CDR2 YSYEKL. CDR3 coding DNA: TGCGCCAGCAGCCAAGTAAGCGGCGCAAACTATGGCTACACCTTC. Amino acid sequence: CASSQVSGANYGYTF.

For the CDR3, the DNA is TGTGCCAGCAGCCTCACGGGACAGACTTACAATGAGCAGTTCTTC. Translated: CASSLTGQTYNEQFF. The genes are TRBV7-2 and TRBJ2-1; TRBD1 aligns across 7 bases. V lost 5 bases, J lost 4 bases, and 8 bases stayed unmatched. The CDR3 has 15 residues. Germline CDR1 and CDR2: SGHTA and FQGNSA.

V is TRBV4-2 and J is TRBJ2-1; possibly TRBD1 for D (6 bases). The CDR3 totals 15 residues. Between the trimmed V and J ends, which lost 6 bases and 1 base, there was a span of 13 bases. CDR1 LGHNA and CDR2 YNFKEQ come from the germline V gene. The CDR3 region has the DNA TGTGCCAGCAGTTACAGGGTCGAGTCCTACAATGAGCAGTTCTTC. Amino acids: CASSYRVESYNEQFF.

This chain joins TRBV2 and TRBJ2-5, with 7 bases fitting TRBD2. Trimming removed 2 bases from V and 5 bases from J; junction bases left unmatched: 26. Germline CDR1 and CDR2: SNHLY and FYNNEI. This CDR3 is 21 amino acids long. CDR3 coding DNA: TGTGCCAGCAGTGAATATTACTCTGGGTCGCTAGCGGCCTTACGGGGGGAGACCCAGTACTTC. It yields the protein CASSEYYSGSLAALRGETQYF.

The CDR3, as DNA: TGCGCCAGCAGCCCGGAGGGATTTAGCACAGATACGCAGTATTTT. The encoded protein is CASSPEGFSTDTQYF. V gene TRBV5-1 combines with J gene TRBJ2-3, with D perhaps matching TRBD2 (6 bases). This CDR3 contains 15 residues. Germline V gene sequence: CDR1 SGHRS, CDR2 YFSETQ. Trimming pared 4 bases from V and 0 bases from J, leaving 12 bases between.

V and J are TRBV27 and TRBJ1-2; TRBD1 matches at 9 bases. After removal of 6 bases from V and 4 bases from J, the junction contained 3 bases not matched to a gene. Germline V gives CDR1 MNHEY, CDR2 SMNVEV (reference sequence). This CDR3 has 13 residues. The CDR3: CASRTGGIYGYTF. The CDR3 DNA follows: TGTGCCAGCAGGACAGGGGGGATCTATGGCTACACCTTC.

CDR3: CASSLGSSYEQYF. Written as DNA, the CDR3 is TGTGCCAGCAGCTTAGGGAGCTCCTACGAGCAGTACTTC. The genes are TRBV11-3 and TRBJ2-7; D is unresolved. This CDR3 contains 13 residues. Germline assignment: CDR1 SGHNT and CDR2 YENEEA. The V end was cut by 1 base, the J end by 0 bases, with 4 bases between.

This clone is judged medium-sized. V gene TRBV19 combines with J gene TRBJ1-1; no definite D call. Trimming stripped 7 bases from V and 0 bases from J, with 9 bases between. Germline V lookup: CDR1 LNHDA, CDR2 SQIVND (reference sequence). The CDR3 is 13 amino acids. The CDR3 nucleotides read TGTGCCAGTATAGACTCGATGAACACTGAAGCTTTCTTT. Encoded protein: CASIDSMNTEAFF.